This is a list of T cell receptor beta chains from one sample in a study of T cell responses to AZD1222 COVID-19 vaccine. Profiled with immunoSEQ multiplex PCR; TCRdb holds only in-frame clones, not every one. The repertoire includes 200,000 or so clones, over 80% of them detected once, and roughly 6% sits in the top ten. The material sequenced was peripheral blood, taken on day 0 of AZD1222 vaccination. Receptors were obtained from an adult in good health. Both conserved end residues are trimmed from each CDR3. The order of the fields is V gene, J gene, CDR3 protein.

TRBV3-1/TRBV3-2	TRBJ2-2	ASSRRTSPSNTGELF
TRBV9	TRBJ1-6	ASSAGLGDSPLH
TRBV11-2	TRBJ2-7	ASKLAGYYEQY
TRBV5-1	TRBJ2-5	ASSIISGTGEETQY
TRBV5-4	TRBJ2-5	ASSFQTSGKETQY
TRBV19	TRBJ1-4	ASSSGQGATEKLF
TRBV9	TRBJ2-3	ASSVNTDTQY
TRBV25-1	TRBJ1-1	ASRGGLRNTEAF
TRBV29-1	TRBJ1-2	SARTKPEQGFYGYT
TRBV11-3	TRBJ2-3	ASSSFGQGSDTQY
TRBV28	TRBJ1-6	ASSSTTGGLSSYNSPLH
TRBV5-1	TRBJ2-5	ASSPFGNQETQY
TRBV6-1	TRBJ1-1	ASSFRDNTEAF
TRBV3-1/TRBV3-2	TRBJ2-7	ASSQASGVGSYEQY
TRBV28	TRBJ1-2	ASRKTGGGYT
TRBV18	TRBJ2-7	ASSLGQGSAYEQY
TRBV7-9	TRBJ1-5	ASSLREENQPQH
TRBV6-5	TRBJ2-5	ASSYGRQGTGETQY
TRBV6-5	TRBJ1-4	ASSYRGGSTNEKLF
TRBV30	TRBJ1-1	AWSVHSGGTEAF
TRBV6-5	TRBJ1-6	ASSYSQGAGSPLH
TRBV27	TRBJ2-4	ASRAQRGPGARIQY
TRBV28	TRBJ1-6	ASSIPSGANNSPLH
TRBV11-1	TRBJ1-6	ASSLRTGNSPLH
TRBV7-2	TRBJ2-5	ASSLAGVSGRGETQY
TRBV19	TRBJ1-3	ATEPRGTGNTIY